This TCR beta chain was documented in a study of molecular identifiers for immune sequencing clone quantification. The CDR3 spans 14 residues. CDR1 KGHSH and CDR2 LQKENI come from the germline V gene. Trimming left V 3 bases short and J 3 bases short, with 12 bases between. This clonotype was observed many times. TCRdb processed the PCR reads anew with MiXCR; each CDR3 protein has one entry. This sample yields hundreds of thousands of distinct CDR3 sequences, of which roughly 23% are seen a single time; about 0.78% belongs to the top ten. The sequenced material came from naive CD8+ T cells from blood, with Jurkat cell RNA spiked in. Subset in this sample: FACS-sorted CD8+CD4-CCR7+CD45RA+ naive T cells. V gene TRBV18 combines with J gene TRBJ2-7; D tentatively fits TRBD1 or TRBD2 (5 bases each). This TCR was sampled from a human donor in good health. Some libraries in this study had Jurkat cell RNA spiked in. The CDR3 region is CASSPGTDHYEQYF. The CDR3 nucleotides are TGTGCCAGCTCACCGGGGACCGACCACTACGAGCAGTACTTC.